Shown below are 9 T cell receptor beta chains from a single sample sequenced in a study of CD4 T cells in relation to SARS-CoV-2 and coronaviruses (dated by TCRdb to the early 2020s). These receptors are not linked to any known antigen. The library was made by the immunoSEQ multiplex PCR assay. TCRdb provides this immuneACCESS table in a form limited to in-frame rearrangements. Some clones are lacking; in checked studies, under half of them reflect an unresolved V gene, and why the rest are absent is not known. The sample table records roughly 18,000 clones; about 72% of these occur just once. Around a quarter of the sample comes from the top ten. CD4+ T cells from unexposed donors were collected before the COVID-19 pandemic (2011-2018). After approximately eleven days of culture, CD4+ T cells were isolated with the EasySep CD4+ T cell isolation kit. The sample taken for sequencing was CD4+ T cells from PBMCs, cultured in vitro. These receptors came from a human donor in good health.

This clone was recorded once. In DNA, the CDR3 is TGTGCCAGCAGCCCACGGGAGCGGTCTAGGGATACGCAGTATTTT. Translating gives CASSPRERSRDTQYF. The chain has TRBV5-4 and TRBJ2-3; the D gene is possibly TRBD2 (6 bases). CDR1 SGHNT and CDR2 YYREEE come from the germline V gene (reference sequence). The V gene lost 4 bases and the J gene lost 6 bases, with 18 bases spanning the gap. The CDR3 contains 15 residues.

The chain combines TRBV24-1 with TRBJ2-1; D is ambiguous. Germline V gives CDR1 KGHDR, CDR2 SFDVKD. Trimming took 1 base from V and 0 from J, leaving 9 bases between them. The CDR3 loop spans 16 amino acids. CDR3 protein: CATSDLGGSSYNEQFF. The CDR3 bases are TGTGCCACCAGTGATTTAGGCGGTAGCTCCTACAATGAGCAGTTCTTC.

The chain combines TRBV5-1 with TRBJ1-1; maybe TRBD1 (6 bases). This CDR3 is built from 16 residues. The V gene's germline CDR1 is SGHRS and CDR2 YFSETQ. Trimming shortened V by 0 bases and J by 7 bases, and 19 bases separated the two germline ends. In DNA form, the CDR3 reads TGCGCCAGCAGCTTGGAAGGACAGACCCTAGGAGATGAAGCTTTCTTT. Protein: CASSLEGQTLGDEAFF.

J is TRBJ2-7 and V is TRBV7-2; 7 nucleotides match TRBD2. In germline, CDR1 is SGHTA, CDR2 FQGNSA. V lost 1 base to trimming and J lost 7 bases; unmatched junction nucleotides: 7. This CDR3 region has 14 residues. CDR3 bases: TGTGCCAGCAGCTTAGTGCGGCGGGAGAAAGAGCAGTACTTC. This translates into CASSLVRREKEQYF.

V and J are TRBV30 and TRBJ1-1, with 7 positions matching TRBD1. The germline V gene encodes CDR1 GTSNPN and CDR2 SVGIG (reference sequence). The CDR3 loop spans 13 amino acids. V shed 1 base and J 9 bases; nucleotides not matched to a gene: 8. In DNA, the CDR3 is TGTGCCTGGAGTGCAGACAGGGATCCCAAAGCTTTCTTT. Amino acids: CAWSADRDPKAFF.

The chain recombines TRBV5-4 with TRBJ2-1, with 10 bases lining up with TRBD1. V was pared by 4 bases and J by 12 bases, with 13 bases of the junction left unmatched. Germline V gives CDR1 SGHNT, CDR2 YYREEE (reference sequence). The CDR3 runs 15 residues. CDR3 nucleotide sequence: TGTGCCAGCAGCCCCGCCGGGACAGGGGCTTCCCCGCAGTTCTTC. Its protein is CASSPAGTGASPQFF.

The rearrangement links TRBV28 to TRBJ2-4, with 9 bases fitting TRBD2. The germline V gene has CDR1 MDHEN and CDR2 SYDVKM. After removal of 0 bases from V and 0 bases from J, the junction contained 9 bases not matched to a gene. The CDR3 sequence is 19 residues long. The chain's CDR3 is CASSLWGASGDKAKNIQYF. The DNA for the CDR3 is TGTGCCAGCAGTTTATGGGGGGCTAGCGGGGATAAAGCCAAAAACATTCAGTACTTC.

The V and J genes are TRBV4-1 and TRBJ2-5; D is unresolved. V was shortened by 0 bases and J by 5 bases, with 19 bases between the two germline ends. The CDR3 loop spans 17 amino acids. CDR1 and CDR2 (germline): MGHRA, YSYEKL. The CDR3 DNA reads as TGCGCCAGCAGCCAAGAGGGAATAGGATCACCCAGGGAGACCCAGTACTTC. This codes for CASSQEGIGSPRETQYF.

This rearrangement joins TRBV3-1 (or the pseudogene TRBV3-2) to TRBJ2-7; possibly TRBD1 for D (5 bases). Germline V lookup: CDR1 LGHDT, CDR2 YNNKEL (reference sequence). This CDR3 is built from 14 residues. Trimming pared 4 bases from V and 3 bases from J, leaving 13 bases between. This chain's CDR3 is CASSPGIFIYEQYF. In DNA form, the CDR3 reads TGTGCCAGCAGCCCAGGGATATTTATCTACGAGCAGTACTTC.